This TCR beta chain derives from a study of blood T cell repertoires in COVID-19. Across the study: PBMCs, B-cell-depleted T cells, or T cells provided the cDNA or gDNA that made up the material.

Clones were read by immunoSEQ multiplex PCR, and TCRdb kept only the in-frame ones, dropping some. Of approximately 43,000 clones in the sample, about four fifths were seen once. In germline, CDR1 is SNHLY, CDR2 FYNNEI. The CDR3 is made up of 14 amino acids. The V segment lost 8 bases and the J segment 0 bases; nucleotides outside the gene matches: 6. The receptor comes from a man aged 35 to 55 with active or convalescent COVID-19. The rearrangement links TRBV2 to TRBJ2-7; TRBD2 matches at 8 bases. The sample consisted of peripheral blood. CDR3 in amino acids: CASEETSVSYEQYF. The CDR3, as DNA: TGTGCCAGCGAGGAGACTAGCGTCTCCTACGAGCAGTACTTC.